Below are 10 T cell receptor beta chains sequenced from a single sample in a study of CD8+CD57+ T cells in acquired aplastic anemia (dated by TCRdb to 2016 to 2019). Sequencing instrument: Illumina HiSeq 2000. Genomic DNA served as template for TCR beta VDJ combination and CDR3 sequence profiling. TCRdb's own reprocessing of the public reads used fastp at Q25 and MiXCR and kept productive beta chains. Records with the same CDR3 protein are collapsed into one entry carrying the most frequent genes and DNA. The sample data list 250,000 to 300,000 distinct CDR3 sequences, and approximately 57% of these were observed just once. The top ten clones comprise under 1.5% of the sample. Patients chosen for sequencing had shown expansion of CD8+CD57+ cells by flow cytometry. Input material: sorted CD4+, CD8+, or CD8+CD57+ T cells (not recorded which) from PBMCs. These TCRs come from a human donor with aplastic anemia.

This clonotype was counted a single time. The rearrangement links TRBV10-1 to TRBJ2-2; possibly TRBD2 for D (5 bases). CDR3 length: 16 residues. From germline, CDR1 is WNHNN and CDR2 SYGVQD (reference sequence). V shed 4 bases and J shed 1 base, with 13 bases lying between them. In DNA form, the CDR3 reads TGCGCCAGCAGTGTTTACGGGGATAAGAACACCGGGGAGCTGTTTTTT. It translates to CASSVYGDKNTGELFF.

The V and J genes are TRBV5-1 and TRBJ2-7, with 11 positions matching TRBD1. Germline-derived CDR1 and CDR2 are SGHRS and YFSETQ. CDR3 size: 15 residues. V lost 0 bases, J lost 6 bases, and 5 bases stayed unmatched. The CDR3 DNA is TGCGCCAGCAGCTTGGAAGGACAGGGGGCGCGCGAGCAGTACTTC. The encoded protein is CASSLEGQGAREQYF.

The chain couples TRBV20-1 to TRBJ1-2, with 11 bases fitting TRBD1. Germline CDR1 reads DFQATT; CDR2 reads SNEGSKA (reference sequence). The CDR3 runs 16 residues. After removal of 6 bases from V and 7 bases from J, the junction contained 16 bases not matched to a gene. CDR3 sequence: CSALGGGGQGVFGYTF. DNA for the CDR3: TGCAGTGCCTTGGGCGGTGGGGGACAGGGGGTCTTTGGCTACACCTTC.

The genes are TRBV25-1 and TRBJ1-1; D possibly corresponds to TRBD1 (5 bases). Trimming stripped 2 bases from V and 1 base from J, with 11 bases between. Germline V gives CDR1 MGHDK, CDR2 SYGVNS. The CDR3 is 15 residues long. The CDR3 DNA is TGTGCCAGCAGTGAAGGTGGGGCAAAGAACACTGAAGCTTTCTTT. This sequence encodes CASSEGGAKNTEAFF.

The gene calls are TRBV7-9 and TRBJ2-5; 7 bases are shared with TRBD2. The ends lost 3 bases at V and 7 bases at J; junction bases unmatched: 2. This CDR3 spans 12 amino acids. The germline V gene has CDR1 SEHNR and CDR2 FQNEAQ (reference sequence). CDR3 in DNA: TGTGCCAGCAGCTTTGGGGGGGGGACCCAGTACTTC. Its protein is CASSFGGGTQYF.

Regarding this clonotype: A junction end diverges from the germline sequence, so it may reflect a read error. The chain is built from TRBV6-4 and TRBJ2-3; no clear D. This CDR3 is 13 amino acids long. Germline assignment: CDR1 MRHNA and CDR2 SNTAGT. The CDR3 DNA reads TGTGCCGGCAGTGCCGAGTCCACAGATACGCAGTATTTT. This translates into CAGSAESTDTQYF.

This clonotype was seen a few times. The CDR3 loop is CASSGTSGSPYEQYF. CDR3 bases: TGTGCCAGCAGCGGGACTAGCGGGAGTCCCTACGAGCAGTACTTC. The chain links TRBV9 to TRBJ2-7; TRBD2 matches at 13 bases. In germline, CDR1 is SGDLS, CDR2 YYNGEE. With V trimmed by 3 bases and J by 2 bases, 2 bases remained unmatched. CDR3 length: 15 residues. Supplemented by reference TRBV9 and TRBJ2-7, the full variable domain reads DSGVTQTPKHLITATGQRVTLRCSPRSGDLSVYWYQQSLDQGLQFLIQYYNGEERAKGNILERFSAQQFPDLHSELNLSSLELGDSALYFCASSGTSGSPYEQYFGPGTRLTVT.

A few counts support this clonotype. This chain links TRBV24-1 with TRBJ1-2; 11 bases agree with TRBD1. Trimming cost V 3 bases and J 6 bases; bases outside gene matches: 11. The CDR3 consists of 17 residues. The germline V gene encodes CDR1 KGHDR and CDR2 SFDVKD. DNA for the CDR3: TGTGCCACCAGTGATGCCCGTCGGACAGGGGGCGCTCATGGCTACACCTTC. Amino acid sequence: CATSDARRTGGAHGYTF.

This clonotype was seen only a few times. The genes are TRBV20-1 and TRBJ2-1, with TRBD2 matching over 9 bases. The CDR3 is 15 amino acids. The J segment lost 10 bases and the V segment lost 3 bases, leaving 13 bases of the junction unmatched. CDR1 is DFQATT, CDR2 SNEGSKA, per germline (reference sequence). CDR3 sequence (DNA): TGCAGTGCTAGTGCTAGCGGGGTCAGGCCGGGGGAGCAGTTCTTC. Translated, it gives CSASASGVRPGEQFF.

The chain joins TRBV2 to TRBJ1-2; D is perhaps TRBD1 (6 bases). The CDR3 is made up of 14 amino acids. Deletions cut 1 base from V and 3 bases from J, with 9 bases between. The germline V gene encodes CDR1 SNHLY and CDR2 FYNNEI. The CDR3 DNA reads as TGTGCCAGCAGTGAAGGTCAGGGGTACTATGGCTACACCTTC. Translated: CASSEGQGYYGYTF.